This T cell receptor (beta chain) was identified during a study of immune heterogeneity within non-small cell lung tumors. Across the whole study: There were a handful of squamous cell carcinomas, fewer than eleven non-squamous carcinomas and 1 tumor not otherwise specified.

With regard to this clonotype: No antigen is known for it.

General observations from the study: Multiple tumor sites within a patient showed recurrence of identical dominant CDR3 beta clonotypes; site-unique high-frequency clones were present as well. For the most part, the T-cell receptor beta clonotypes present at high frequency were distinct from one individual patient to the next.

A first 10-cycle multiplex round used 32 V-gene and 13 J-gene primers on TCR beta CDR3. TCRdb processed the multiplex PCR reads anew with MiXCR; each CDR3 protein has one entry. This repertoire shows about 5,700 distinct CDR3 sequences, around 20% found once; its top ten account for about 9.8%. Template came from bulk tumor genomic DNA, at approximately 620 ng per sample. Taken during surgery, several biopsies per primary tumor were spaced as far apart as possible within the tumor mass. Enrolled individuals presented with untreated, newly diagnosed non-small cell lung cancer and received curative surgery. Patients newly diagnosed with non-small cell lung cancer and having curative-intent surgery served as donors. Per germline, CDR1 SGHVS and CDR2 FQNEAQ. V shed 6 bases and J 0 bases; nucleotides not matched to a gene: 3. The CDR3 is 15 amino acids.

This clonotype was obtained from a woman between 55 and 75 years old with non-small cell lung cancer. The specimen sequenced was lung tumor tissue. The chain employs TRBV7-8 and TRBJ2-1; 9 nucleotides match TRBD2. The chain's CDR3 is CASRPSGDSYNEQFF. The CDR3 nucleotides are TGTGCCAGCAGACCTAGCGGGGACTCCTACAATGAGCAGTTCTTC.